These 9 T cell receptor beta chains came from one sample sequenced in a study of T cells in Graves' hyperthyroidism and ophthalmopathy. Amplified regions were TCR beta CDR3 sequences from RNA transcripts. The HTBI set primed first-round TCR CDR3 RT-PCR. TCRdb reprocessed the multiplex PCR reads via MiXCR and lists one record per CDR3 protein. The top ten clones hold 7% to 9.5% of a sample with around 300,000 distinct CDR3 sequences, roughly 15% of them seen once. The specimen sequenced was blood. All receptors derive from a woman aged 40 to 55 with Graves' hyperthyroidism.

As concerns this clonotype: A much larger clone lies a single base off, so this may be a read error. The chain employs TRBV28 and TRBJ2-7, with 13 bases aligning to TRBD2. CDR3 length: 17 amino acids. CDR1 is MDHEN, CDR2 SYDVKM, per germline. V shed 10 bases and J 2 bases; nucleotides not matched to a gene: 14. CDR3 nucleotide sequence: TGTGCCAACAGCAAACGACTAGCGGGAGGCTCCACCTACGAGCAGTACTTC. Amino acid sequence: CANSKRLAGGSTYEQYF.

This clonotype was observed many times. CDR3 coding DNA: TGTGCCAGCAGGCCCGTGGTGTCCGGGGCTCGAGAGACCCAGTACTTC. Translating gives CASRPVVSGARETQYF. This chain joins TRBV28 and TRBJ2-5; D may be TRBD1 or TRBD2 (5 bases each). The germline V gene has CDR1 MDHEN and CDR2 SYDVKM. CDR3 length: 16 amino acids. V gave up 6 bases and J gave up 4 bases, with 21 bases separating them.

The chain has TRBV4-1 and TRBJ2-3; 11 bases are a match to TRBD2. The CDR3 length is 15 residues. The trim removed 6 bases at V and 4 bases at J, leaving 6 bases unmatched. Germline V gene sequence: CDR1 MGHRA, CDR2 YSYEKL. CDR3 nucleotides: TGCGCCAGCAGTCTAGCGGGAGGTTGGGCAGATACGCAGTATTTT. Its protein is CASSLAGGWADTQYF.

This clonotype was observed at least ten times. The chain links TRBV18 to TRBJ2-5; 7 bases fit TRBD1. V trimming: 3 bases; J trimming: 4 bases; junction bases outside the gene matches: 2. This CDR3 is built from 13 residues. Germline CDR1 and CDR2: KGHSH and LQKENI. The CDR3: CASSPGTVETQYF. CDR3 nucleotide sequence: TGTGCCAGCTCACCCGGGACAGTAGAGACCCAGTACTTC.

At least ten counts were recorded for this clonotype. The V gene is TRBV2, the J gene TRBJ2-7, with a tentative D call TRBD1 (6 bases). Deletions cut 6 bases from V and 2 bases from J, with 11 bases between. The CDR3 is 13 amino acids. CDR1 and CDR2 from the germline V gene are SNHLY and FYNNEI. The CDR3 coding sequence is TGTGCCAGCAGGGGGACACCGACCTACGAGCAGTACTTC. Its protein is CASRGTPTYEQYF.

The chain employs TRBV28 and TRBJ2-3; D is perhaps TRBD1 or TRBD2 (5 bases each). Trimming took 5 bases from V and 4 from J, leaving 13 bases between them. Germline V gene sequence: CDR1 MDHEN, CDR2 SYDVKM. This CDR3 is 14 amino acids long. The CDR3 here is CASSGSRDADTQYF. Here the CDR3 DNA reads TGTGCCAGCAGTGGTAGCAGGGACGCAGATACGCAGTATTTT.

This clonotype was found a few times. The chain joins TRBV18 to TRBJ2-1; 8 bases agree with TRBD2. Germline V gene sequence: CDR1 KGHSH, CDR2 LQKENI. This CDR3 spans 15 amino acids. Unmatched junction bases numbered 14, after V lost 3 bases and J lost 13 bases. The CDR3 loop reads CASSPGENGAGGQFF. DNA for the CDR3: TGTGCCAGCTCACCCGGCGAGAACGGGGCGGGAGGTCAGTTCTTC.

This clonotype was counted only a few times. V usage is TRBV20-1 and J usage is TRBJ2-4; 10 bases align to TRBD1. Germline values: CDR1 DFQATT, CDR2 SNEGSKA (reference sequence). J was trimmed by 0 bases and V by 4 bases; bases with no gene match: 12. This CDR3 region has 18 residues. CDR3 region: CSAKGQGDRWIAKNIQYF. CDR3 coding DNA: TGCAGTGCTAAAGGACAGGGGGATCGATGGATAGCCAAAAACATTCAGTACTTC.

This clonotype was seen ten or more times. The CDR3 nucleotides read TGTGCCAGCAGCGTAATGGGCCCCCATAGCAATCAGCCCCAGCATTTT. Its protein product is CASSVMGPHSNQPQHF. The chain uses TRBV6-1 and TRBJ1-5; D is undetermined. This CDR3 is built from 16 residues. Germline CDR1 is MNHNS and CDR2 is SASEGT. V was shortened by 6 bases and J by 0 bases, with 15 bases between the two germline ends.